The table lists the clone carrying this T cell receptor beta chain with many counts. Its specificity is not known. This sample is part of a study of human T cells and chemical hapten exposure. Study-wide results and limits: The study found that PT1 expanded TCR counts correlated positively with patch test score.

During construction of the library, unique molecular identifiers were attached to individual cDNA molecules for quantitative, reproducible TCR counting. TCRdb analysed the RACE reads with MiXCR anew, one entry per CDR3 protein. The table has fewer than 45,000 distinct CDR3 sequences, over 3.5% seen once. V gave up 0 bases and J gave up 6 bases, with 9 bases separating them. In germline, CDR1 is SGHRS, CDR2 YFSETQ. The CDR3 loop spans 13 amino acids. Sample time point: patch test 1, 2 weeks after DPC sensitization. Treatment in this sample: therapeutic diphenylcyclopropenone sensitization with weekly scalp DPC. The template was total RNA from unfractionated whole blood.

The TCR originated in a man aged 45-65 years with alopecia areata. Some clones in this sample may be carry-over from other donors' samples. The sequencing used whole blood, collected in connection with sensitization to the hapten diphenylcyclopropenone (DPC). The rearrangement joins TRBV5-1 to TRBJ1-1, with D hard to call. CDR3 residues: CASSLVSEAEAFF. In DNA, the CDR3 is TGCGCCAGCAGCTTGGTATCGGAGGCTGAAGCTTTCTTT. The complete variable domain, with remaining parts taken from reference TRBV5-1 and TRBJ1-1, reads KAGVTQTPRYLIKTRGQQVTLSCSPISGHRSVSWYQQTPGQGLQFLFEYFSETQRNKGNFPGRFSGRQFSNSRSEMNVSTLELGDSALYLCASSLVSEAEAFFGQGTRLTVV.